Below are 25 T cell receptor beta chains sequenced from a single sample in a study of regulatory T cells in long-lasting Graves disease. Arm-PCR of CDR3 regions and iRepertoire HTBI primers were the basis on which TCR beta libraries were built. TCRdb reanalysed the multiplex PCR reads using MiXCR and keeps one entry per CDR3 protein. The repertoire holds a few hundred thousand distinct CDR3 sequences, approximately 10% seen once, with 15% to 20% in the top ten. Time point meaning: newly diagnosed GD, antithyroid drugs for less than 3 months. Construction of the TCR library relied on RNA isolated from PBMCs. Another study also made use of these data, one on T cells in Graves' hyperthyroidism and ophthalmopathy.

Specimen: peripheral blood mononuclear cells (PBMCs), collected at new diagnosis, from a patient treated with antithyroid drugs. The receptors here all came from a woman younger than 30 with Graves disease.

This clonotype has ten or more counts. V usage is TRBV20-1 and J usage is TRBJ2-7; D is unclear. The CDR3 length is 12 residues. The V end was cut by 5 bases, the J end by 7 bases, with 15 bases between. Germline V lookup: CDR1 DFQATT, CDR2 SNEGSKA (reference sequence). This CDR3 is CSAPATGPEQYF. CDR3 nucleotide sequence: TGCAGTGCTCCCGCGACTGGACCTGAGCAGTACTTC.

The rearrangement joins TRBV28 to TRBJ1-2, with 9 bases lining up with TRBD1. From germline, CDR1 is MDHEN and CDR2 SYDVKM. This CDR3 has 14 residues. J lost 3 bases, V lost 6 bases, and 5 bases had no gene match. CDR3 sequence reads: CASSYRGRDYGYTF. The CDR3 DNA follows: TGTGCCAGCAGCTACAGGGGGCGCGACTATGGCTACACCTTC.

This clonotype has only a few counts. The gene calls are TRBV27 and TRBJ2-1, with D possibly being TRBD1 (6 bases). Looked up from germline, CDR1 is MNHEY and CDR2 is SMNVEV (reference sequence). This CDR3 is 16 amino acids long. V was shortened by 5 bases and J by 0 bases, with 14 bases between the two germline ends. The CDR3 is CASSHVTGSSYNEQFF. Here the CDR3 DNA reads TGTGCCAGCAGTCATGTAACAGGGAGCTCCTACAATGAGCAGTTCTTC.

This clonotype was counted ten times or more. The rearrangement joins TRBV12-3 or TRBV12-4 to TRBJ1-2; a weak D match, TRBD1 (6 bases). The CDR3 has 14 amino acids. V was cut by 5 bases and J by 7 bases, with 17 bases left in between. The CDR3 DNA is TGTGCCAGCAGTCCCGGACAGACCGGTGGTGGCTACACCTTC. Amino acids: CASSPGQTGGGYTF.

This clonotype was seen repeatedly, ten times or more. V is TRBV12-3 or TRBV12-4 and J is TRBJ1-1; D possibly corresponds to TRBD1 (6 bases). The CDR3 loop spans 15 amino acids. The V and J ends lost 0 bases and 5 bases respectively, with 13 bases between them. In DNA form, the CDR3 reads TGTGCCAGCAGTTTAGCGCTCGGGGGCGGAACTGAAGCTTTCTTT. This encodes CASSLALGGGTEAFF.

The chain employs TRBV4-1 and TRBJ1-6; no clear D. CDR1 and CDR2 (germline): MGHRA, YSYEKL. Between the trimmed V and J ends, which lost 0 bases and 3 bases, there was a span of 12 bases. The CDR3 runs to 17 residues. The CDR3 nucleotides are TGCGCCAGCAGCCAAGAGGGCGGGGTGCTCTATAATTCACCCCTCCACTTT. It yields the protein CASSQEGGVLYNSPLHF.

This clonotype was seen repeatedly, ten times or more. V usage is TRBV24-1 and J usage is TRBJ2-5, with TRBD1 as a possible D gene (5 bases). The CDR3 is made up of 15 amino acids. CDR1 is KGHDR and CDR2 is SFDVKD in the germline V gene. Trimming removed 7 bases at V and 4 bases at J, with 18 bases between. CDR3 loop: CATSPTGHFGETQYF. DNA for the CDR3: TGTGCCACCAGCCCCACAGGCCATTTCGGAGAGACCCAGTACTTC.

This clonotype was seen ten or more times. V and J are TRBV7-9 and TRBJ2-4; perhaps TRBD1 as D (5 bases). The germline V gene has CDR1 SEHNR and CDR2 FQNEAQ (reference sequence). The CDR3 has 16 amino acids. V lost 5 bases and J 8 bases, leaving 22 bases between the germline ends. CDR3 DNA sequence: TGTGCCAGCAGCACCCGGACACCTACCCCGGTGGACATTCAGTACTTC. Translation gives CASSTRTPTPVDIQYF.

This clonotype came up a few times. The V gene is TRBV14, the J gene TRBJ2-5; 7 bases match TRBD1. The CDR3 is 15 residues long. Germline V lookup: CDR1 SGHDN, CDR2 FVKESK. J was trimmed by 1 base and V by 6 bases; bases with no gene match: 8. The CDR3 loop is CASSLLRGSQETQYF. DNA for the CDR3: TGTGCCAGCAGTCTTCTCAGGGGGAGCCAAGAGACCCAGTACTTC.

This clonotype showed up many times. The chain joins TRBV27 to TRBJ2-7; perhaps TRBD2 as D (6 bases). The germline V gene encodes CDR1 MNHEY and CDR2 SMNVEV (reference sequence). The CDR3 extends over 15 amino acids. Trimming shortened V by 3 bases and J by 3 bases, and 15 bases separated the two germline ends. The CDR3 DNA reads as TGTGCCAGCAGTTTGGCCGGGACTGCATTCTACGAGCAGTACTTC. Its translation is CASSLAGTAFYEQYF.

There are many counts of this clonotype. The V gene is TRBV28, the J gene TRBJ1-4; D is undetermined. The germline gives CDR1 MDHEN, CDR2 SYDVKM. The V end was cut by 6 bases, the J end by 12 bases, with 14 bases between. This CDR3 has 12 amino acids. As DNA, the CDR3 is TGTGCCAGCAGCGACACCGGGGTAGAACTGTTTTTT. Translating it yields CASSDTGVELFF.

V and J are TRBV5-1 and TRBJ2-5, with 9 bases that match TRBD2. The CDR3 is 14 residues long. Germline lookup yields CDR1 SGHRS and CDR2 YFSETQ. With V trimmed by 7 bases and J by 6 bases, 10 bases remained unmatched. Written as DNA, the CDR3 is TGCGCCAGCCGAGCGGGGGGCCGGGAAAAGACCCAGTACTTC. Translation: CASRAGGREKTQYF.

At least ten counts were recorded for this clonotype. The J gene is TRBJ1-1, the V gene TRBV16, with D possibly TRBD1 on 6 matching bases. Trimming cost V 1 base and J 0 bases, with 9 bases left between them. CDR1 KGHSY and CDR2 FQNENV come from the germline V gene. The CDR3 covers 15 residues. CDR3 sequence: CASSQYAGVNTEAFF. The CDR3 DNA sequence: TGTGCCAGCAGCCAATACGCAGGGGTGAACACTGAAGCTTTCTTT. Drawing the rest from reference TRBV16 and TRBJ1-1, the complete variable domain is GEEVAQTPKHLVRGEGQKAKLYCAPIKGHSYVFWYQQVLKNEFKFLISFQNENVFDETGMPKERFSAKCLPNSPCSLEIQATKLEDSAVYFCASSQYAGVNTEAFFGQGTRLTVV.

This clonotype appeared many times. The chain links TRBV29-1 to TRBJ2-5; no reliable D call. The CDR3 length is 13 residues. CDR1 is SQVTM and CDR2 is ANQGSEA in the germline V gene. Trimming cost V 7 bases and J 2 bases, with 14 bases left between them. In DNA, the CDR3 is TGCAGCGCCCTAGGCGGTCAGCAAGAGACCCAGTACTTC. The encoded protein is CSALGGQQETQYF. Full variable domain (outside the CDR3, taken from reference TRBV29-1 and TRBJ2-5): SAVISQKPSRDICQRGTSLTIQCQVDSQVTMMFWYRQQPGQSLTLIATANQGSEATYESGFVIDKFPISRPNLTFSTLTVSNMSPEDSSIYLCSALGGQQETQYFGPGTRLLVL.

The sample holds a few counts of this clonotype. A read error is possible here, since a much larger clone lies one base away. V is TRBV29-1 and J is TRBJ2-7, with 9 bases that match TRBD1. The CDR3 is 15 amino acids. The V gene's germline CDR1 is SQVTM and CDR2 ANQGSEA. After removal of 8 bases from V and 7 bases from J, the junction contained 18 bases not matched to a gene. The DNA for the CDR3 is TGCAGCATACGAACCCGGGACAGGGTTTCTCGAGAGCAGTACTTC. It codes for CSIRTRDRVSREQYF.

A single count supports this clonotype. The rearrangement links TRBV7-2 to TRBJ2-1, with 14 bases matching TRBD2. The CDR3 sequence is 16 residues long. V shed 4 bases, J shed 8 bases, and the junction held 7 bases outside the gene matches. CDR1 is SGHTA, CDR2 FQGNSA, per germline. This CDR3 is CASSSGTSGSLDEQFF. The CDR3 DNA reads as TGTGCCAGCAGCTCCGGGACTAGCGGGAGTCTAGATGAGCAGTTCTTC.

To note about this clonotype: A far more abundant clone sits one base away, making this likely a read error. This chain links TRBV7-9 with TRBJ1-2; the match to TRBD1 covers 7 bases. Germline-derived CDR1 and CDR2 are SEHNR and FQNEAQ (reference sequence). The CDR3 extends over 14 amino acids. The DNA for the CDR3 is TGTGCCGGCAGCCAAGGGGGCGCCGCCTATGGCTACACCTTC. Translating gives CAGSQGGAAYGYTF.

V is TRBV27 and J is TRBJ2-1, with 9 bases lining up with TRBD2. The CDR3 runs 16 residues. J lost 5 bases, V lost 5 bases, and 10 bases had no gene match. CDR1 and CDR2 from the germline V gene are MNHEY and SMNVEV (reference sequence). The CDR3 is CASSTQRGAGNNEQFF. Here the CDR3 DNA reads TGTGCCAGCAGTACTCAGCGGGGGGCCGGGAACAATGAGCAGTTCTTC.

This clonotype was recorded many times. V gene TRBV28 combines with J gene TRBJ2-7; a weak D match, TRBD2 (6 bases). Looked up from germline, CDR1 is MDHEN and CDR2 is SYDVKM. Trimming removed 3 bases from V and 2 bases from J, with 17 bases in between. This CDR3 is 16 amino acids long. CDR3 protein: CASSFDAGLAAYEQYF. The CDR3 nucleotides are TGTGCCAGCAGTTTCGATGCGGGGCTAGCCGCCTACGAGCAGTACTTC.

This clonotype was counted at least ten times. This chain joins TRBV7-2 and TRBJ2-3; unclear D gene. Germline loops: CDR1 SGHTA, CDR2 FQGNSA. The V end was cut by 1 base, the J end by 5 bases, with 7 bases between. CDR3 length equals 13 residues. CDR3 protein: CASSLESVDTQYF. Here the CDR3 DNA reads TGTGCCAGCAGCTTAGAATCAGTAGATACGCAGTATTTT. The entire variable domain, with the rest obtained from reference TRBV7-2 and TRBJ2-3, is as follows: GAGVSQSPSNKVTEKGKDVELRCDPISGHTALYWYRQSLGQGLEFLIYFQGNSAPDKSGLPSDRFSAERTGGSVSTLTIQRTQQEDSAVYLCASSLESVDTQYFGPGTRLTVL.

The gene calls are TRBV6-1 and TRBJ1-2, with 12 bases identical to TRBD1. CDR1 is MNHNS, CDR2 SASEGT, per germline. The CDR3 contains 15 residues. Trimming took 5 bases from V and 6 from J; bases not matched to a gene: 7. The CDR3 bases are TGTGCCAGCAGTTTGGGGACAGGGGGCGCAGATGGCTACACCTTC. Translating it yields CASSLGTGGADGYTF.

Many counts were recorded for this clonotype. V and J are TRBV28 and TRBJ1-5; no clear D. Trimming left V 7 bases short and J 2 bases short, with 12 bases between. The CDR3 has 14 amino acids. Germline V gene lookup returns CDR1 MDHEN and CDR2 SYDVKM. The CDR3 DNA reads TGTGCCAGCAACTCCGTGCGTCGCAATCAGCCCCAGCATTTT. Translating gives CASNSVRRNQPQHF.

This clonotype was seen a few times. The chain employs TRBV20-1 and TRBJ1-1; 11 nucleotides line up with TRBD1. Trimming removed 1 base from V and 6 bases from J; junction bases left unmatched: 4. The CDR3 loop spans 14 amino acids. Germline V lookup: CDR1 DFQATT, CDR2 SNEGSKA (reference sequence). Here the CDR3 DNA reads TGCAGTGCTAGAGGGACAGGGGGCTATGCTGAAGCTTTCTTT. Residues: CSARGTGGYAEAFF.

At least ten counts were recorded for this clonotype. This chain uses TRBV7-2 with TRBJ2-7; D is unresolved. V lost 2 bases and J lost 0, with 11 bases in between. This CDR3 region has 15 residues. Per the germline V gene, CDR1 is SGHTA and CDR2 is FQGNSA. The CDR3 here is CASSLILRSSYEQYF. CDR3 nucleotide sequence: TGTGCCAGCAGCTTAATTTTAAGGAGCTCCTACGAGCAGTACTTC.

This clonotype has ten or more counts. The V call is TRBV5-1, the J call TRBJ2-5; TRBD2 matches 7 bases. Trimming took 0 bases from V and 5 from J; bases not matched to a gene: 10. CDR1 and CDR2 from the germline V gene are SGHRS and YFSETQ. CDR3 length: 16 residues. Here the CDR3 reads CASSLVAAGDGETQYF. The CDR3 region has the DNA TGCGCCAGCAGCTTGGTTGCGGCGGGGGACGGGGAGACCCAGTACTTC.